What follows describes a single T cell receptor (beta chain). Its matching antigen is unknown. The sample comes from a study of T cells expressing NK-cell markers. Whole-study context: Researchers got TCR beta repertoires out of sorted CD3+CD56+NKG2C+, CD3+CD56+NKG2C- and CD3+CD56-NKG2C+ T cells. The eight sequenced donors comprised seven who were HCMV-seropositive and one who was seronegative.

General study points: A range of about 1.0-8% of CD8+ T cells consisted of dominant NKG2C+ clonotypes in several donors.

UMIs accompanied the 5'RACE template switching by which TCR beta cDNA was made. TCRdb re-called the 5' RACE reads, yielding one record per CDR3 amino acid sequence without DNA. Its table lists 250,000 to 300,000 distinct CDR3 sequences. The length of the CDR3 is 14 residues. The V gene's germline CDR1 is SGHTA and CDR2 FQGNSA. V is TRBV7-2 and J is TRBJ2-5. The receptor's source is a woman aged 18 to 75 in good health. Sequenced input: blood T cells: a sorted CD56 or NKG2C T cell subset, CD4+ or CD8+ T cells, or bulk PBMC T cells (not recorded which). CDR3 in amino acids: CASSPTVNQETQYF.